Listed here are 32 T cell receptor beta chains from one sample, sequenced in a study of shared clonotypes between healthy human individuals (dated by TCRdb to about 2020). Library preparation was by the immunoSEQ multiplex PCR assay. Sourced from immuneACCESS, this table was stored by TCRdb with only in-frame sequences that have V and J called. A share of the clones is absent; for the studies checked, an unresolved V gene accounts for under half, and the remainder has no known explanation. The sample data list 100,000 or so clones, and less than 60% of these were observed just once. Clones ranked in the top ten supply roughly 16% of the sample. Sequencing was carried out using PBMCs. The origin of the receptors is a woman aged 40 to 50 in good health. Some clones in this sample may be carry-over from other donors' samples.

To note about this clone: This may stem from a read error, because a much larger clone lies one nucleotide away. The chain carries TRBV29-1 and TRBJ2-7; TRBD2 might be the D (6 bases). CDR1 is SQVTM and CDR2 is ANQGSEA in the germline V gene. The CDR3 totals 13 residues. V lost 8 bases to trimming and J lost 7 bases, with 21 bases between them. In DNA, the CDR3 is TGCAGCACCTACTTGGGCGGGGTGGGGGAGCAGTACTTC. It yields the protein CSTYLGGVGEQYF.

The chain joins TRBV6-5 to TRBJ1-3; no clear D. The CDR3 is made up of 15 amino acids. Per germline, CDR1 MNHEY and CDR2 SVGAGI. The ends were cut back, 5 bases at V and 0 bases at J, with 11 bases in the middle. The CDR3 nucleotides are TGTGCCAGCAGTGCCTCGGGAAGCTCTGGAAACACCATATATTTT. Protein: CASSASGSSGNTIYF.

Turning to this clone: It differs at one base from a far larger clone, so likely a read error. The identical CDR3 is also encoded by other nucleotide sequences in the sample. The chain recombines TRBV7-8 with TRBJ2-5; possibly TRBD2 for D (5 bases). The CDR3 spans 13 residues. The germline gives CDR1 SGHVS, CDR2 FQNEAQ. The CDR3 sequence is CASSLEGLATQYF. The CDR3 coding sequence is TGTGCCAGCAGTTTAGAAGGGCTAGCGACCCAGTACTTC.

J is TRBJ2-5 and V is TRBV29-1; D is perhaps TRBD1 or TRBD2 (6 bases each). CDR3 size: 15 residues. Per the germline V gene, CDR1 is SQVTM and CDR2 is ANQGSEA. V gave up 7 bases and J gave up 7 bases, with 25 bases separating them. CDR3 bases: TGCAGCGCTGCCCCGGACAGTTCGGCAGCGGGGACCCAGTACTTC. It yields the protein CSAAPDSSAAGTQYF.

The sample holds many counts of this clone. Other DNA variants within this sample encode the same CDR3. The rearrangement joins TRBV6-1 to TRBJ2-7; TRBD2 might be the D (6 bases). The CDR3 contains 15 residues. The V end was cut by 0 bases, the J end by 1 base, with 10 bases between. Germline CDR1 reads MNHNS; CDR2 reads SASEGT. CDR3 sequence: CASSEAEEGSYEQYF. The CDR3 DNA reads as TGTGCCAGCAGTGAAGCGGAGGAGGGGTCCTACGAGCAGTACTTC.

This sequence joins TRBV7-8 and TRBJ2-1, with D unclear. V was shortened by 4 bases and J by 0 bases, with 10 bases between the two germline ends. Germline V gene data show CDR1 as SGHVS and CDR2 as FQNEAQ. The CDR3 runs to 15 residues. The CDR3 nucleotides are TGTGCCAGCAGCTCATCTCCGAGCTCCTACAATGAGCAGTTCTTC. Protein product: CASSSSPSSYNEQFF.

The V gene is TRBV19, the J gene TRBJ2-5, with TRBD1 as a possible D gene (6 bases). The DNA end lines up better with TRBJ2-7; the J call may be wrong. From germline, CDR1 is LNHDA and CDR2 SQIVND (reference sequence). The CDR3 is made up of 14 amino acids. The CDR3 sequence is CASSSDSLAYEQYF. CDR3 coding DNA: TGTGCCAGTAGTTCGGACAGTCTTGCCTACGAGCAGTACTTC.

The chain links TRBV28 to TRBJ1-5; no reliable D call. Germline values: CDR1 MDHEN, CDR2 SYDVKM. This CDR3 has 15 amino acids. Trimming took 2 bases from V and 0 from J, leaving 8 bases between them. This chain's CDR3 is CASSLPENSNQPQHF. The CDR3 coding sequence is TGTGCCAGCAGTTTACCAGAGAATAGCAATCAGCCCCAGCATTTT.

The V and J genes are TRBV19 and TRBJ1-4; 8 nucleotides line up with TRBD1. The CDR3 spans 14 residues. Losses at the gene ends were 1 base for V and 5 bases for J; bases not matched to a gene: 0. Germline V gene data show CDR1 as LNHDA and CDR2 as SQIVND (reference sequence). The CDR3 region has the DNA TGTGCCAGTAGTATAGGACAGGGGAATGAAAAACTGTTTTTT. It encodes CASSIGQGNEKLFF.

In its sample, this clone was seen once. The CDR3 protein is CASSLGISGEAFF. Here the CDR3 DNA reads TGTGCCAGCAGCTTAGGTATCTCGGGTGAAGCTTTCTTT. V usage is TRBV7-2 and J usage is TRBJ1-1; D is ambiguous. The CDR3 contains 13 residues. Germline CDR1 reads SGHTA; CDR2 reads FQGNSA. Trimming pared 1 base from V and 7 bases from J, leaving 10 bases between.

The CDR3 coding sequence is TGTGCCAGCAGTCCGCCTGGGGACCCGTACGAGCAGTACTTC. This gives the protein CASSPPGDPYEQYF. This chain uses TRBV28 with TRBJ2-7; D may be TRBD1 or TRBD2 (5 bases each). The CDR3 length is 14 residues. CDR1 is MDHEN and CDR2 is SYDVKM in the germline V gene. The ends were cut back, 5 bases at V and 4 bases at J, with 15 bases in the middle.

The chain employs TRBV18 and TRBJ2-2; a possible D gene is TRBD2 (6 bases). The CDR3 consists of 15 residues. The V gene's germline CDR1 is KGHSH and CDR2 LQKENI. The V end was cut by 3 bases, the J end by 3 bases, with 11 bases between. The CDR3 DNA is TGTGCCAGCTCACCTTCACTAGCCGACACCGGGGAGCTGTTTTTT. This gives the protein CASSPSLADTGELFF.

Only a few counts were recorded for this clone. The genes are TRBV4-2 and TRBJ2-7, with D possibly matching TRBD1 (5 bases). V lost 0 bases to trimming and J lost 0 bases, with 15 bases between them. Germline V CDR1 and CDR2: LGHNA, YNFKEQ. The CDR3 extends over 17 amino acids. The CDR3 DNA is TGTGCCAGCAGCCAAGAGGGGCACACGGCGAGCTCCTACGAGCAGTACTTC. Translation gives CASSQEGHTASSYEQYF.

The CDR3 here is CASSAGTSFSYEQYF. The DNA of the CDR3 is TGTGCCAGCAGTGCCGGGACTAGCTTTTCCTACGAGCAGTACTTC. V gene TRBV27 combines with J gene TRBJ2-7; 9 nucleotides line up with TRBD2. V was clipped by 5 bases and J by 1 base; unmatched bases: 6. This CDR3 comprises 15 residues. Germline assignment: CDR1 MNHEY and CDR2 SMNVEV (reference sequence).

The rearrangement joins TRBV2 to TRBJ2-5; the D gene is possibly TRBD2 (7 bases). The CDR3 is 14 amino acids. Trimming took 7 bases from V and 4 from J, leaving 16 bases between them. The germline V gene has CDR1 SNHLY and CDR2 FYNNEI. The CDR3: CASKGGGVRETQYF. CDR3 sequence (DNA): TGTGCCAGCAAAGGGGGAGGGGTCCGAGAGACCCAGTACTTC.

The genes are TRBV29-1 and TRBJ2-1; the D is unclear. Per germline, CDR1 SQVTM and CDR2 ANQGSEA. This CDR3 comprises 16 residues. Trimming removed 1 base from V and 3 bases from J, with 16 bases in between. Written as DNA, the CDR3 is TGCAGCGTTGAAGTTGTGGGGATATTCTTCTACAATGAGCAGTTCTTC. Its protein is CSVEVVGIFFYNEQFF.

The V call is TRBV14, the J call TRBJ2-5; 7 bases fit TRBD1. The germline gives CDR1 SGHDN, CDR2 FVKESK. The V gene end was trimmed by 0 bases and the J gene end by 7 bases; junction bases not matched to a gene: 2. This CDR3 contains 13 residues. CDR3 region: CASSQEQGVTQYF. For the CDR3, the DNA is TGTGCCAGCAGCCAAGAGCAGGGGGTGACCCAGTACTTC. Full variable domain (remainder filled in from reference TRBV14 and TRBJ2-5): EAGVTQFPSHSVIEKGQTVTLRCDPISGHDNLYWYRRVMGKEIKFLLHFVKESKQDESGMPNNRFLAERTGGTYSTLKVQPAELEDSGVYFCASSQEQGVTQYFGPGTRLLVL.

This clone was seen a single time. This CDR3 is CASSPDPDGTGNTIYF. CDR3 sequence (DNA): TGTGCCAGCAGCCCGGATCCTGACGGAACTGGAAACACCATATATTTT. The chain combines TRBV9 with TRBJ1-3; D is uncertain. The CDR3 covers 16 residues. CDR1 and CDR2 from the germline V gene are SGDLS and YYNGEE. The V end was cut by 4 bases, the J end by 2 bases, with 16 bases between.

The V call is TRBV27, the J call TRBJ2-7; either TRBD1 or TRBD2 may fit D (5 bases each). CDR3 length equals 13 residues. The germline gives CDR1 MNHEY, CDR2 SMNVEV (reference sequence). Between the trimmed V and J ends, which lost 6 bases and 4 bases, there was a span of 13 bases. The CDR3 sequence: CASSHGTAYEQYF. CDR3 sequence (DNA): TGTGCCAGCAGCCACGGGACCGCGTACGAGCAGTACTTC.

Of note for this clone: This sequence may be a read error, since a much larger clone differs from it by one base. The sample holds other DNA sequences that translate to the same CDR3. J is TRBJ2-3 and V is TRBV11-2, with 12 bases lining up with TRBD2. There are 19 residues in the CDR3. Germline CDR1 and CDR2: SGHAT and FQNNGV. CDR3 amino acids: CASSFERTLAGGSTDTQYF. The DNA of the CDR3 is TGTGCCAGCAGCTTCGAACGGACGCTAGCGGGAGGGAGCACGGATACGCAGTATTTT. The complete variable domain, with remaining parts taken from reference TRBV11-2 and TRBJ2-3, reads EAGVAQSPRYKIIEKRQSVAFWCNPISGHATLYWYQQILGQGPKLLIQFQNNGVVDDSQLPKDRFSAERLKGVDSTLKIQPAKLEDSAVYLCASSFERTLAGGSTDTQYFGPGTRLTVL.

V usage is TRBV30 and J usage is TRBJ2-1; perhaps D is TRBD1 or TRBD2 (5 bases each). The CDR3 covers 14 residues. Germline V gene sequence: CDR1 GTSNPN, CDR2 SVGIG (reference sequence). The germline V and J ends were trimmed by 6 bases and 9 bases, with 21 bases remaining between them. CDR3 coding DNA: TGTGCCTGTCAAGTGAGGGGATCGGGGAGTGAGCAGTTCTTC. Protein: CACQVRGSGSEQFF.

J is TRBJ2-3 and V is TRBV7-2, with D tentatively TRBD2 (5 bases). Per the germline V gene, CDR1 is SGHTA and CDR2 is FQGNSA. The V and J ends lost 3 bases and 5 bases respectively, with 15 bases between them. This CDR3 comprises 15 residues. CDR3 protein: CASSLAVGGVDTQYF. The CDR3 DNA reads as TGTGCCAGCAGCTTGGCGGTAGGAGGTGTAGATACGCAGTATTTT.

Comments on this clone: A read error may be the cause here, since a much bigger clone is one base away. It is likely a read error, because the conserved phenylalanine at the end of the CDR3 is missing. V and J are TRBV18 and TRBJ2-7, with TRBD2 matching over 9 bases. The length of the CDR3 is 15 residues. Germline V gene lookup returns CDR1 KGHSH and CDR2 LQKENI. J lost 3 bases, V lost 1 base, and 4 bases had no gene match. The CDR3 DNA reads as TGTGCCAGCTCACCACGTGCTAGCGGGGTCTACGAGCAGTACCTC. Amino acid sequence: CASSPRASGVYEQYL.

Notes on this clone: A read error likely explains this, since a far larger clone differs by one base. J is TRBJ2-6 and V is TRBV5-1; D possibly corresponds to TRBD1 (5 bases). The CDR3 length is 14 residues. The germline CDR1 and CDR2 sequences are SGHRS and YFSETQ. CDR3 DNA: TGCGCCAGCAGCTTGGCCACTGGGGCCAACGTCCTGTCTTTC. Residues: CASSLATGANVLSF.

The rearrangement joins TRBV9 to TRBJ2-5, with 12 bases identical to TRBD1. The assigned J gene may be wrong: the sequence end matches TRBJ2-7 better. Germline assignment: CDR1 SGDLS and CDR2 YYNGEE. This CDR3 spans 15 amino acids. CDR3 in DNA: TGTGCCAGCAGCGGGGGACAGGGGGCAGGGTACGAGCAGTACTTC. Its protein product is CASSGGQGAGYEQYF.

The count of this clone is one. V gene TRBV9 combines with J gene TRBJ2-3; the D gene is possibly TRBD1 (5 bases). This CDR3 has 13 amino acids. V was clipped by 7 bases and J by 2 bases, with 11 bases between them. Per germline, CDR1 SGDLS and CDR2 YYNGEE. In DNA, the CDR3 is TGTGCCAGCTCGCAGGGAACCACAGATACGCAGTATTTT. This encodes CASSQGTTDTQYF.

This rearrangement joins TRBV12-5 to TRBJ1-1, with TRBD1 matching 8 bases. There are 14 residues in the CDR3. The V segment lost 5 bases and the J segment 4 bases; nucleotides outside the gene matches: 6. The germline CDR1 and CDR2 sequences are LGHNT and FRNRAP. In DNA, the CDR3 is TGTGCTAGTGGTCAAACAGGGGGTGTCACTGAAGCTTTCTTT. Protein: CASGQTGGVTEAFF.

J is TRBJ1-5 and V is TRBV28; D is ambiguous. Trimming cost V 1 base and J 2 bases, with 6 bases left between them. The CDR3 loop spans 14 amino acids. The V gene's germline CDR1 is MDHEN and CDR2 SYDVKM. CDR3 loop: CASSLSWRNQPQHF. In DNA form, the CDR3 reads TGTGCCAGCAGTTTATCTTGGCGCAATCAGCCCCAGCATTTT.

A note on this clone: The junction shows a germline mismatch at one end, possibly a read error. Additional DNA sequences in this sample encode the identical CDR3. The chain employs TRBV29-1 and TRBJ1-1; D is ambiguous. This CDR3 is 11 amino acids long. Per the germline V gene, CDR1 is SQVTM and CDR2 is ANQGSEA. CDR3 DNA sequence: TGCAGCGGATCTTTGAACACTGAGGCTTTCTTT. It is translated as CSGSLNTEAFF.

The table lists this clone with many counts. The chain couples TRBV19 to TRBJ2-1; 14 nucleotides match TRBD2. The junction had 3 bases not matched to a gene; V was cut back by 4 bases and J by 7 bases. Germline-derived CDR1 and CDR2 are LNHDA and SQIVND (reference sequence). There are 15 residues in the CDR3. Here the CDR3 reads CASSTGLAGENEQFF. Here the CDR3 DNA reads TGTGCCAGTAGTACGGGACTAGCGGGAGAGAATGAGCAGTTCTTC.

By proportion, this clone is medium-sized (0.01 to 0.1%). V gene TRBV30 combines with J gene TRBJ2-3; D is unresolved. This CDR3 spans 12 amino acids. The germline V and J ends were trimmed by 3 bases and 2 bases, with 6 bases remaining between them. The germline gives CDR1 GTSNPN, CDR2 SVGIG (reference sequence). This CDR3 reads CAWSDSTDTQYF. CDR3 sequence (DNA): TGTGCCTGGAGCGACTCCACAGATACGCAGTATTTT. The variable domain in full, completed from reference TRBV30 and TRBJ2-3, reads SQTIHQWPATLVQPVGSPLSLECTVEGTSNPNLYWYRQAAGRGLQLLFYSVGIGQISSEVPQNLSASRPQDRQFILSSKKLLLSDSGFYLCAWSDSTDTQYFGPGTRLTVL.

The V and J genes are TRBV30 and TRBJ1-2; TRBD1 is a possible D gene (5 bases). V was cut by 2 bases and J by 7 bases, with 17 bases left in between. Germline loops: CDR1 GTSNPN, CDR2 SVGIG (reference sequence). The CDR3 covers 14 residues. This chain's CDR3 is CAWSHSPGFGGYTF. CDR3 DNA: TGTGCCTGGAGTCACTCTCCAGGGTTTGGTGGCTACACCTTC.